Reported below is one T cell receptor beta chain. Its antigen remains unidentified. The data originate from a study of cytomegalovirus exposure and HLA in healthy donors. Study-wide context: Unique TCR beta sequences numbering over 100 million came from around 180 million T cells in an earlier analysis. Findings of the study overall: Earlier analysis looked at TCR beta V segments, and most were productive about 90% or about 30% of the time. The authors considered a cluster of highly shared sequence variants likely to be a sequencing artifact. V- and J-gene trimming of TCR beta was linked (in a later analysis) to a missense DCLRE1C variant.

This CDR3 contains 14 residues. Trimming shortened V by 4 bases and J by 2 bases, and 11 bases separated the two germline ends. Germline V gives CDR1 SGHVS, CDR2 FQNEAQ. The PCR contained 60 Vbeta and 13 Jbeta primers. The protocol was immunoSEQ multiplex PCR, while the TCRdb copy is restricted to in-frame clones and leaves out a portion. The sample records approximately 100,000 clones, more than 80% being singletons. This chain connects TRBV7-8 to TRBJ2-5; maybe TRBD1 (5 bases). The receptor's source is a man in his thirties or forties in good health and CMV-seronegative. The source material was PBMCs. CDR3 sequence reads: CASSSLRQQETQYF. The CDR3, as DNA: TGTGCCAGCAGCTCTCTCCGACAGCAAGAGACCCAGTACTTC. The variable domain in full, with the rest retrieved from reference TRBV7-8 and TRBJ2-5, is GAGVSQSPRYKVAKRGQDVALRCDPISGHVSLFWYQQALGQGPEFLTYFQNEAQLDKSGLPSDRFFAERPEGSVSTLKIQRTQQEDSAVYLCASSSLRQQETQYFGPGTRLLVL.